This T cell receptor beta chain was identified during a study of T-cell reconstitution after alpha-beta-depleted transplantation in children. Study conclusions and caveats: Expanded graft clones numbering several hundred reportedly gave rise to alpha-beta T cells about two months after transplant. Surviving recipient T cells and thymic progenitors accounted for the high day-60 TCRbeta diversity observed in some patients. T cells produced anew were the main source of T-cell counts and diversity one year after transplant.

Construction of the TCRbeta library involved unique molecular identifiers. TCRdb passed the PCR reads through MiXCR, listing each CDR3 protein once. The sample includes tens of thousands of distinct CDR3 sequences, 5.8% of them seen just once. This clonotype was observed at least ten times. Its antigen is undetermined. The CDR3 is made up of 14 amino acids. The chain has TRBV21-1 and TRBJ2-3. TRBV21-1 represents a pseudogene. The specimen comprised PBMCs, mostly from graft donor cells, sampled 60 days after TCRalphabeta/CD19-depleted stem cell transplant. The clonotype comes from a female patient aged 2 to 10 who had a stem cell transplant for aplastic anemia, so the T cells may come from the graft donor. This CDR3 reads CASSKKGPSATQYF. CDR3 DNA: TGTGCCAGCAGCAAAAAAGGACCGTCAGCTACGCAGTATTTT.